The 3 T cell receptor beta chains listed next were all sequenced from one sample in a study of T cell repertoires in cytomegalovirus infection. Each CDR3 protein is one row after TCRdb ran MiXCR on the reads. The sample lists some 450,000 distinct CDR3 sequences, approximately 31% occurring once. Source material: PBMCs. All receptors derive from a human donor in good health (CMV status not recorded). Some clones in this sample may be carry-over from other donors' samples.

This clonotype has only a few counts. This chain's CDR3 is CASSRDSLSGANVLTF. The CDR3 region has the DNA TGTGCCAGCAGCAGGGACAGCCTCTCTGGGGCCAACGTCCTGACTTTC. The genes are TRBV7-2 and TRBJ2-6; 7 positions match TRBD1. The CDR3 contains 16 residues. Per the germline V gene, CDR1 is SGHTA and CDR2 is FQGNSA. With 5 bases clipped from V and 0 bases from J, the junction kept 4 bases outside the gene matches.

The chain uses TRBV6-5 and TRBJ1-2; D perhaps matches TRBD1 (5 bases). This CDR3 region has 13 residues. Germline values: CDR1 MNHEY, CDR2 SVGAGI. Deletions cut 2 bases from V and 10 bases from J, with 14 bases between. In DNA, the CDR3 is TGTGCCAGCAGTTACCGGGACGCTGGAGTCTACACCTTC. Its protein product is CASSYRDAGVYTF.

This clonotype came up a few times. V and J are TRBV5-6 and TRBJ1-2; 8 nucleotides align to TRBD1. Per the germline V gene, CDR1 is SGHDT and CDR2 is YYEEEE. Trimming cost V 0 bases and J 4 bases; bases outside gene matches: 5. The CDR3 has 15 residues. CDR3 in amino acids: CASSLEDRVGYGYTF. CDR3 DNA: TGTGCCAGCAGCTTGGAGGACAGGGTCGGCTATGGCTACACCTTC.